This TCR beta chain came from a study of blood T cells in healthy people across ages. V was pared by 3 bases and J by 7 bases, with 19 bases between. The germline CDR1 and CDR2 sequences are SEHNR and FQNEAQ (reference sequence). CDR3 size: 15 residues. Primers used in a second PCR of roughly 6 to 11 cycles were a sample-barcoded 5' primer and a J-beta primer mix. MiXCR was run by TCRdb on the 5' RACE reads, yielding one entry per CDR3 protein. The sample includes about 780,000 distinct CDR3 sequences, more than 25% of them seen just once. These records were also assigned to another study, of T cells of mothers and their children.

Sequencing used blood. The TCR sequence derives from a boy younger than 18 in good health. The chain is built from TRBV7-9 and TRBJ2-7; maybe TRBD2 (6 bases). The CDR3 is CASSFGGAGFGEQYF. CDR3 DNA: TGTGCCAGCAGCTTCGGCGGGGCGGGTTTCGGGGAGCAGTACTTC.